This T cell receptor beta chain was obtained from a study of blood T cells in healthy people across ages. This clonotype was counted ten times or more. Then a second PCR, running roughly 7 to 11 cycles, was carried out with a sample-barcoded 5' primer and a J-beta primer mix. Each TCR beta cDNA got a 12-nucleotide random molecular identifier. TCRdb independently ran MiXCR on the 5' RACE reads; one entry per CDR3 protein. The data show 710,000 or so distinct CDR3 sequences, approximately 21% seen once. Trimming took 7 bases from V and 2 from J; bases not matched to a gene: 9. Germline lookup yields CDR1 MNHNY and CDR2 SVGAGI (reference sequence). This CDR3 contains 15 residues.

Sequenced input: blood. The TCR was taken from a man in his 70s in good health. The chain links TRBV6-6 to TRBJ2-3; 7 bases agree with TRBD2. The CDR3, as DNA: TGTGCCAGCACCCTGTTGGGGGGGTCCACAGATACGCAGTATTTT. It translates to CASTLLGGSTDTQYF.